This TCR beta chain was retrieved from a study of graft-versus-host responses after intestinal transplantation. Germline V gene sequence: CDR1 SGHNT, CDR2 YYREEE (reference sequence). V lost 2 bases to trimming and J lost 6 bases, with 15 bases between them. CDR3 length: 16 amino acids. Sequencing was performed with immunoSEQ multiplex PCR; in TCRdb, only in-frame clones are kept and a portion is missing. There are approximately 40,000 clones in the sample; about 90% occur only once, and roughly 2.5% lies in the top ten. The sequence was obtained from a human patient who received an intestinal transplant, so some T cells may come from the graft donor. The sequenced sample was PBMCs, obtained around 43 weeks after intestinal transplant. The rearrangement links TRBV5-4 to TRBJ1-6; D may be TRBD1 (5 bases). DNA of the CDR3: TGTGCCAGCAGCTTTATTACAGGTTCGTCTAATTCACCCCTCCACTTT. Its translation: CASSFITGSSNSPLHF.